Following are 2 T cell receptor beta chains from one sample sequenced in a study of molecular identifiers for immune sequencing clone quantification. TCRdb reanalysed the PCR reads using MiXCR and keeps one entry per CDR3 protein. The sample lists about 640,000 distinct CDR3 sequences, about 20% seen once, with around 0.86% in the top ten. Sequencing was done on a sample of naive CD8+ T cells from blood, with Jurkat cell RNA spiked in. Subset: FACS-sorted CD8+CD4-CCR7+CD45RA+ naive T cells. The receptors originated from a human donor in good health. Some libraries in this study had Jurkat cell RNA spiked in.

This clonotype was seen many times. The chain is built from TRBV4-1 and TRBJ2-7, with a weak D call TRBD1 (6 bases). V lost 2 bases and J 9 bases, leaving 17 bases between the germline ends. Germline V gives CDR1 MGHRA, CDR2 YSYEKL. CDR3 length: 14 residues. CDR3: CASSQTVGAEVQYF. CDR3 nucleotide sequence: TGCGCCAGCAGCCAAACGGTGGGGGCGGAGGTGCAGTACTTC.

This clonotype was recorded at least ten times. CDR3 coding DNA: TGTGCCAGCAGCCCAGGGGGGAACGAGCAGTACTTC. This codes for CASSPGGNEQYF. This chain connects TRBV7-9 to TRBJ2-7, with D perhaps matching TRBD1 (7 bases). The germline V gene has CDR1 SEHNR and CDR2 FQNEAQ (reference sequence). V lost 5 bases and J lost 5, with 10 bases in between. The CDR3 is 12 residues long.